The 20 T cell receptor beta chains reported below all come from one sample, sequenced in a study of blood T cell repertoires in COVID-19. The protocol was immunoSEQ multiplex PCR, while the TCRdb copy is restricted to in-frame clones and leaves out a portion. This sample has some 120,000 clones, with about 82% found just once. Sequencing used peripheral blood. These receptors were obtained from a human donor in a cohort sampled during active COVID-19.

Notes on this clone: The same CDR3 arises from other DNA sequences in this sample as well. The chain employs TRBV6-5 and TRBJ1-2; TRBD1 might be the D (6 bases). Germline CDR1 is MNHEY and CDR2 is SVGAGI. The CDR3 spans 14 residues. Trimming pared 2 bases from V and 7 bases from J, leaving 14 bases between. The chain's CDR3 is CASSYTGQGSGYTF. DNA for the CDR3: TGTGCCAGCAGTTACACGGGACAAGGGAGTGGCTACACCTTC.

The rearrangement uses TRBV5-1 and TRBJ1-3; 9 bases line up with TRBD1. The germline V gene has CDR1 SGHRS and CDR2 YFSETQ. Unmatched junction bases numbered 8, after V lost 3 bases and J lost 4 bases. The CDR3 is 16 residues long. The CDR3 bases are TGCGCCAGCAGCTCTACAGGGGGCACCGGCGGAAACACCATATATTTT. Translating it yields CASSSTGGTGGNTIYF.

The genes are TRBV9 and TRBJ2-3; 7 bases line up with TRBD1. Germline CDR1 reads SGDLS; CDR2 reads YYNGEE. The trim removed 3 bases at V and 2 bases at J, leaving 6 bases unmatched. This CDR3 has 15 amino acids. The CDR3: CASSGQGPHTDTQYF. The CDR3 DNA reads as TGTGCCAGCAGCGGACAGGGCCCCCACACAGATACGCAGTATTTT.

The chain recombines TRBV28 with TRBJ2-7, with 10 positions matching TRBD2. Germline CDR1 reads MDHEN; CDR2 reads SYDVKM. Germline trimming cut 10 bases from V and 3 bases from J; bases unmatched to any gene: 12. The CDR3 contains 15 residues. DNA of the CDR3: TGTGCCACCAAAATTGGGACTAGCGATTACTACGAGCAGTACTTC. The encoded protein is CATKIGTSDYYEQYF.

This clone was seen a handful of times. The gene calls are TRBV2 and TRBJ2-7, with no clear D. The CDR3 runs 13 residues. Per germline, CDR1 SNHLY and CDR2 FYNNEI. V shed 3 bases and J shed 2 bases, with 8 bases lying between them. CDR3 region: CASSDSRTYEQYF. The CDR3 bases are TGTGCCAGCAGTGATTCGCGGACCTACGAGCAGTACTTC. The full variable domain, completed using reference TRBV2 and TRBJ2-7, is EPEVTQTPSHQVTQMGQEVILRCVPISNHLYFYWYRQILGQKVEFLVSFYNNEISEKSEIFDDQFSVERPDGSNFTLKIRSTKLEDSAMYFCASSDSRTYEQYFGPGTRLTVT.

The gene calls are TRBV7-2 and TRBJ2-3; tentative D call: TRBD2 (7 bases). This CDR3 contains 17 residues. Looked up from germline, CDR1 is SGHTA and CDR2 is FQGNSA. The V and J ends lost 4 bases and 4 bases respectively, with 21 bases between them. The CDR3 protein is CASSSRWGRERADTQYF. The CDR3 nucleotides are TGTGCCAGCAGCTCCCGATGGGGGCGGGAGAGAGCAGATACGCAGTATTTT.

This clone is labeled as medium-sized. CDR3 in amino acids: CASSLIVGNTGELFF. The CDR3, as DNA: TGTGCCAGCAGCTTAATAGTCGGTAACACCGGGGAGCTGTTTTTT. The chain combines TRBV7-9 with TRBJ2-2, with no clear D. The germline V gene encodes CDR1 SEHNR and CDR2 FQNEAQ (reference sequence). V was shortened by 2 bases and J by 2 bases, with 9 bases between the two germline ends. CDR3 length equals 15 residues.

The chain couples TRBV28 to TRBJ1-2; 8 positions match TRBD1. Trimming took 7 bases from V and 2 from J; bases not matched to a gene: 12. CDR1 MDHEN and CDR2 SYDVKM come from the germline V gene. This CDR3 is built from 16 residues. The CDR3 here is CASINSEDRVNYGYTF. CDR3 in DNA: TGTGCCAGCATCAACTCTGAGGACAGGGTAAACTATGGCTACACCTTC.

This rearrangement joins TRBV7-2 to TRBJ2-7; D is uncertain. The V gene lost 6 bases and the J gene lost 7 bases, with 10 bases spanning the gap. CDR3 length equals 11 residues. Per germline, CDR1 SGHTA and CDR2 FQGNSA. The CDR3 DNA reads TGTGCCAGCAGTTCGAGGTGGGAGCAGTACTTC. This translates into CASSSRWEQYF.

The chain has TRBV3-1 (or the pseudogene TRBV3-2) and TRBJ2-2; 10 bases are a match to TRBD2. V lost 3 bases to trimming and J lost 3 bases; unmatched junction nucleotides: 16. The CDR3 runs to 20 residues. Germline V gene sequence: CDR1 LGHDT, CDR2 YNNKEL (reference sequence). The CDR3 protein is CASSHATLLAGASDTGELFF. As DNA, the CDR3 is TGTGCCAGCAGCCACGCAACTCTTCTAGCGGGAGCCTCGGACACCGGGGAGCTGTTTTTT.

The CDR3 region is CAWRVRGSGPTGEQYF. As DNA, the CDR3 is TGTGCCTGGAGAGTCCGGGGGAGCGGACCGACGGGTGAGCAGTACTTC. The chain carries TRBV30 and TRBJ2-7, with D possibly being TRBD2 (6 bases). The germline V gene encodes CDR1 GTSNPN and CDR2 SVGIG (reference sequence). Trimming left V 3 bases short and J 7 bases short, with 25 bases between. This CDR3 spans 16 amino acids.

This chain joins TRBV20-1 and TRBJ1-1, with no clear D. The CDR3 is made up of 11 amino acids. Trimming removed 5 bases from V and 8 bases from J, with 12 bases in between. Germline V gene lookup returns CDR1 DFQATT and CDR2 SNEGSKA (reference sequence). CDR3 amino acids: CSARAPGEAFF. CDR3 nucleotides: TGCAGTGCTCGAGCTCCCGGGGAAGCTTTCTTT.

The J gene is TRBJ1-5, the V gene TRBV3-1 (or the pseudogene TRBV3-2); tentatively, D is TRBD1 (5 bases). From germline, CDR1 is LGHDT and CDR2 YNNKEL (reference sequence). The CDR3 runs 14 residues. V lost 5 bases, J lost 3 bases, and 11 bases lay in between. CDR3: CASSFQGLNQPQHF. CDR3 sequence (DNA): TGTGCCAGCAGCTTTCAGGGCCTCAATCAGCCCCAGCATTTT.

This sequence joins TRBV5-1 and TRBJ2-1, with TRBD2 matching 13 bases. This CDR3 region has 16 residues. V lost 2 bases, J lost 7 bases, and 6 bases stayed unmatched. From germline, CDR1 is SGHRS and CDR2 YFSETQ. CDR3 in DNA: TGCGCCAGCAGCTTTACTAGCGGGAGGGCCGGGAATGAGCAGTTCTTC. It translates to CASSFTSGRAGNEQFF.

In this sample, this clone turned up once. The chain combines TRBV6-5 with TRBJ2-7; 7 nucleotides match TRBD1. CDR1 MNHEY and CDR2 SVGAGI come from the germline V gene. This CDR3 has 15 residues. V lost 3 bases and J lost 6; bases outside the gene matches: 11. The CDR3 DNA reads as TGTGCCAGCAGTTATAGTGAGGGGGCTGGAAGCGAGCAGTACTTC. Translated: CASSYSEGAGSEQYF.

The chain uses TRBV7-6 and TRBJ1-1; D ambiguous. The CDR3 covers 15 residues. V lost 5 bases to trimming and J lost 0 bases, with 13 bases between them. In germline, CDR1 is SGHVS, CDR2 FNYEAQ. The CDR3 loop reads CASSRLIDMNTEAFF. The CDR3 DNA is TGTGCCAGCAGCCGTTTGATAGATATGAACACTGAAGCTTTCTTT.

This chain links TRBV12-5 with TRBJ2-5; 13 nucleotides agree with TRBD2. The CDR3 loop spans 16 amino acids. Trimming cost V 5 bases and J 5 bases; bases outside gene matches: 8. Germline V gives CDR1 LGHNT, CDR2 FRNRAP. This CDR3 is CASGLGLAGAWETQYF. The CDR3 DNA follows: TGTGCTAGTGGTCTCGGACTAGCGGGAGCTTGGGAGACCCAGTACTTC.

The rearrangement joins TRBV2 to TRBJ2-3; perhaps TRBD2 as D (6 bases). In germline, CDR1 is SNHLY, CDR2 FYNNEI. The CDR3 has 14 residues. V was trimmed by 7 bases and J by 9 bases, leaving 20 bases between them. The CDR3 is CASIRGLETGTQYF. The CDR3 nucleotides read TGTGCCAGCATAAGGGGACTGGAAACGGGGACGCAGTATTTT.

The rearrangement uses TRBV12-5 and TRBJ2-2, with 9 bases fitting TRBD2. With 3 bases clipped from V and 0 bases from J, the junction kept 8 bases outside the gene matches. CDR1 and CDR2 from the germline V gene are LGHNT and FRNRAP. CDR3 length equals 18 residues. CDR3: CASGFPVSSGANTGELFF. In DNA, the CDR3 is TGTGCTAGTGGTTTCCCGGTGTCTAGCGGGGCGAACACCGGGGAGCTGTTTTTT.

CDR3: CAWKLGGSSTDTQYF. The CDR3 DNA sequence: TGTGCCTGGAAGTTAGGCGGTTCTAGCACAGATACGCAGTATTTT. V is TRBV30 and J is TRBJ2-3; no clear D. CDR1 and CDR2 from the germline V gene are GTSNPN and SVGIG (reference sequence). The CDR3 runs to 15 residues. V was cut by 4 bases and J by 0 bases, with 14 bases left in between. The complete variable domain, with remaining parts taken from reference TRBV30 and TRBJ2-3, reads SQTIHQWPATLVQPVGSPLSLECTVEGTSNPNLYWYRQAAGRGLQLLFYSVGIGQISSEVPQNLSASRPQDRQFILSSKKLLLSDSGFYLCAWKLGGSSTDTQYFGPGTRLTVL.